The following is a T cell receptor (beta chain) sequence with its context. Ten or more counts support this clonotype. Its antigen specificity is not known. No much larger clone is present one base from it, and per-base qualities are unavailable. This sample was included in a study of regulatory T cells in long-lasting Graves disease (dated by TCRdb to the early 2020s). About the full investigation: Newly diagnosed Graves' disease patients had taken antithyroid drugs for less than 3 months. This study used TCR sequencing and RNA sequencing of peripheral blood to compare persistent Graves' disease patients against newly diagnosed Graves' disease patients. The study took place in China and was registered as a clinical trial. TCR sequencing covered around 13 persistent and roughly 20 newly diagnosed Graves' disease patients, some 35 samples in total.

The library relied on multiplex PCR. Sequencing took place on an Illumina HiSeq 4000. iRepertoire HTBI primers and Arm-PCR amplification of CDR3 regions were used to construct TCR beta libraries. PCR products were gel purified before sequencing. Under the source paper's analysis protocol: Gene usage analysis of CDR3 amino acid clonotypes relied on the 55 to 80 TRBV and 15 or so TRBJ segments identified across samples. COPE and FqMerger were used to merge filtered high-quality paired reads into contigs. BLAST was used to align contigs to IMGT TRBV, TRBD and TRBJ reference genes, with CDR3 defined following IMGT. Highly expanded clones were defined as clonotypes with a frequency above 0.1%. Shannon entropy was used to measure repertoire diversity, and the Gini coefficient was used to measure V-J evenness. Public clonotypes were defined as clonotypes shared by more than one individual. TCRdb reprocessing: public reads trimmed at Q25 with fastp, clones called with MiXCR, in-frame beta chains kept. Rows matching on CDR3 protein sequence are summarized as one entry with the most common DNA and genes. These V and J calls rely on TCRdb rather than the paper's analysis. This sample is represented by approximately 470,000 distinct CDR3 sequences; around 15% of them were singletons. The ten biggest clones cover 9.5% to 15% of the sample.

Read against the paper, the sample's time point label means: newly diagnosed GD, antithyroid drugs for less than 3 months. For both TCR sequencing and RNA sequencing, RNA was extracted from PBMCs using TRIzol. The diagnosis of Graves' disease followed American Thyroid Association guidelines. The patients came from an endocrinology department in Xi'an, China. Each patient gave 7 to 9.5 milliliters of peripheral blood, collected in an EDTA anticoagulant tube. Ficoll Paque Plus density gradient separation was used to isolate PBMCs, and no additional T cell sorting was done. An Agilent 2100 Bioanalyzer and agarose gel were used to check RNA quality, and a NanoDrop 2000 was used to measure RNA concentration. V lost 1 base and J lost 1 base, and the count of bases not matched to a germline gene is 4. The germline V gene sets CDR1 to SGHNT and CDR2 to YENEEA. The CDR3 runs 15 amino acids, cysteine and phenylalanine included. Only CDR3 DNA is held: 45 bases, read in frame from base 1.

Overall study outcomes, separate from this receptor: Persistent disease showed preferential use of TRBV28, TRBJ1-2 and TRBJ2-5, whereas newly diagnosed disease favored TRBV20-1 and TRBJ2-1. Peripheral blood alone was examined, since thyroid tissue, which constituted the primary lesion, could not be accessed. Lower TCR Shannon entropy and fewer highly expanded clones were observed in persistent Graves' disease patients than in newly diagnosed patients, which suggested clonal expansion. The authors noted that the small sample size was a limitation that may lower accuracy. More public clonotypes were shared among persistent patients (approximately 3,000) than among newly diagnosed patients (more than 950). Only the TCR beta chain was sequenced and analyzed.

The same data also went into a second study, on T cells in Graves' hyperthyroidism and ophthalmopathy. As the second publication notes: Stable Graves' hyperthyroidism was defined as no progression to ophthalmopathy during 18 months of follow-up. Hyperthyroidism patients were newly diagnosed, with disease duration under 2 months, and aged 18 to 65 years. The study excluded patients with uncontrolled infections, other autoimmune diseases, pregnancy or lactation. Diagnoses relied on clinical symptoms, serum thyroxine and TRAb, thyroid ultrasound and orbital computed tomography. A first-round RT-PCR of the TCR CDR3 used the HTBI primer set with the Qiagen OneStep RT-PCR kit. Blood samples also contained most of the expanded thyroid clonotypes (frequency above 0.001), which suggests that blood repertoires may reflect thyroid immune responses. A model built on a 13 V-J signature distinguished ophthalmopathy from stable hyperthyroidism, reaching 85% to 90% sensitivity and approximately 81% specificity in cross-validation and 80%/75% in testing. In validation, the model predicted progression to ophthalmopathy with approximately 71% sensitivity and 72.22% specificity, a median of roughly seven months before onset. TCR V-J signatures able to tell the groups apart were searched for in a discovery cohort of some 97 patients, of whom 43 had Graves' ophthalmopathy and 55 to 65 had stable Graves' hyperthyroidism. Whether ophthalmopathy could be predicted prospectively was tested in an independent validation cohort made up of under 20 hyperthyroidism patients plus 17 patients who later progressed to ophthalmopathy. For training and testing, the 80 to 100 patients in the discovery cohort were randomly divided in a 7:3 ratio. The study also compared thyroid tissue and blood T-cell repertoires from a handful of Graves' hyperthyroidism patients. Following sampling, methimazole starting at 30 mg daily was given to hyperthyroidism patients, and high-dose intravenous methylprednisolone was given to ophthalmopathy patients. A second multiplex PCR round built the libraries, followed by size selection and purification. The libraries were sequenced on an Illumina HiSeq2000 using paired-end 100 bp reads. Raw data were processed with SOAPnuke, discarding reads with adapters, uncalled bases, mean Phred below 15, or no exact constant-primer or identifier match. High-quality paired reads were merged with COPE v1.2.5, and unique nucleotide sequences were defined as clonotypes. MiTCR v1.1 was used to align the clonotypes against IMGT TRBV, TRBD and TRBJ reference segments. The analysis included only V-J combinations with a frequency above 0.0001, which together covered 99% to 99.2% of the repertoires. A TCS score was defined as the ratio of F50 (clonal expansion) to E x V (chaos), with BLOSUM62-based TCRdist applied between CDR3 peptides within each V-J. Welch's t-statistics and random forest reduced 514 V-J features to 13, which were used in a naive Bayes classifier (R e1071). Sample size was not statistically predetermined, and blinding of investigators to group allocation was not performed. The paper describes TCR Vbeta CDR3 sequencing of around 130 peripheral blood samples, made up of some 40 ophthalmopathy patients, over 70 hyperthyroidism patients and about 17 progressor patients.

The sequence is built from TRBV11-3 and TRBJ2-7, with TRBD2 matching 7 junction bases. The sample in question was peripheral blood mononuclear cells (PBMCs), obtained at new diagnosis, from a patient treated with antithyroid drugs. The clonotype comes from a man aged 40-49 years with Graves disease. Donor details come from another sample of the same person, matched by shared clones. The DNA sequence is TGTGCCAGCAGCTTAGCTAGCGGAGTATCCTACGAGCAGTACTTC. It specifies CASSLASGVSYEQYF.